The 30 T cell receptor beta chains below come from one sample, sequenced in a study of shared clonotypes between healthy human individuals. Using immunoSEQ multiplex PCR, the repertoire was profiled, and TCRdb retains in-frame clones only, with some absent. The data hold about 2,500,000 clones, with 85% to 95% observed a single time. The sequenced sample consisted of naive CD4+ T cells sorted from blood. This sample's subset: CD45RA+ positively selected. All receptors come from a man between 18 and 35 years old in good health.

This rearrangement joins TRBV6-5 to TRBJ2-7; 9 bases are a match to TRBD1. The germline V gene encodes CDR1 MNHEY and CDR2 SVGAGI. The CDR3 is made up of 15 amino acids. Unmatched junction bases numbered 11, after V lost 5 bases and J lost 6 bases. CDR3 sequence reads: CASSMSGTGLREQYF. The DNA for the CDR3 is TGTGCCAGCAGTATGTCCGGGACAGGGCTTCGCGAGCAGTACTTC.

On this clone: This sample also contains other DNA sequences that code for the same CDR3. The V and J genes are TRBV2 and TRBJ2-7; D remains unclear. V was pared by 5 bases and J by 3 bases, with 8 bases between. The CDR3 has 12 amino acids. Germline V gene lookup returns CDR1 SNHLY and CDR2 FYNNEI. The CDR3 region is CASSRTLYEQYF. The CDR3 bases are TGTGCCAGCAGTCGGACGCTCTACGAGCAGTACTTC.

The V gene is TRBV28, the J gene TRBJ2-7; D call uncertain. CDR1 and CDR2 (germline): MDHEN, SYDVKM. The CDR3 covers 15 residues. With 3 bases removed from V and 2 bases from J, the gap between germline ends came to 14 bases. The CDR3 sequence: CASSFRRARTYEQYF. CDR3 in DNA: TGTGCCAGCAGTTTCAGGCGTGCCCGTACCTACGAGCAGTACTTC.

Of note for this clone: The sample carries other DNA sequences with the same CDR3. CDR3 in DNA: TGTGCCAGCAGCTTAGCGCTAGGGGGGGGGACAGATACGCAGTATTTT. Translation: CASSLALGGGTDTQYF. The chain uses TRBV7-2 and TRBJ2-3, with a weak D call TRBD2 (7 bases). The CDR3 extends over 16 amino acids. Germline CDR1 reads SGHTA; CDR2 reads FQGNSA. Trimming left V 0 bases short and J 3 bases short, with 13 bases between. Variable domain in full (rest from reference TRBV7-2 and TRBJ2-3): GAGVSQSPSNKVTEKGKDVELRCDPISGHTALYWYRQSLGQGLEFLIYFQGNSAPDKSGLPSDRFSAERTGGSVSTLTIQRTQQEDSAVYLCASSLALGGGTDTQYFGPGTRLTVL.

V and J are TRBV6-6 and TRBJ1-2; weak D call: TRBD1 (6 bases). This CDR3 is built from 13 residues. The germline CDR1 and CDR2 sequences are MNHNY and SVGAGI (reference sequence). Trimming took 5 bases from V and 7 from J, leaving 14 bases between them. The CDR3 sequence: CASSGRGGSGYTF. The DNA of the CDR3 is TGTGCCAGCAGTGGGAGGGGGGGCAGTGGCTACACCTTC.

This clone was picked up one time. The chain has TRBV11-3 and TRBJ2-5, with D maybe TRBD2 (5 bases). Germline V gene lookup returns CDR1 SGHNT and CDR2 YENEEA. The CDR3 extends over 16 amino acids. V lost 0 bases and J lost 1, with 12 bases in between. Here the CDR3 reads CASSLEAGRVQETQYF. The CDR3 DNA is TGTGCCAGCAGCTTAGAGGCCGGGCGGGTCCAAGAGACCCAGTACTTC.

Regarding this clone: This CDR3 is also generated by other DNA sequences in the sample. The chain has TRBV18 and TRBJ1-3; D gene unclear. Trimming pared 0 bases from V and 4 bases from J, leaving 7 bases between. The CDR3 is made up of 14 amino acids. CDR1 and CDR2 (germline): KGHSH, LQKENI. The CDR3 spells CASSPPSLGNTIYF. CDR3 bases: TGTGCCAGCTCACCACCGAGTCTGGGAAACACCATATATTTT.

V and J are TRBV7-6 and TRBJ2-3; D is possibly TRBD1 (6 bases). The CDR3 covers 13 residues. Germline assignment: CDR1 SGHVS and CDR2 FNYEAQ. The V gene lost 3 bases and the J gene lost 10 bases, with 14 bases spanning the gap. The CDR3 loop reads CASSFNREGSQYF. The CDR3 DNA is TGTGCCAGCAGCTTTAACAGGGAAGGGTCGCAGTATTTT.

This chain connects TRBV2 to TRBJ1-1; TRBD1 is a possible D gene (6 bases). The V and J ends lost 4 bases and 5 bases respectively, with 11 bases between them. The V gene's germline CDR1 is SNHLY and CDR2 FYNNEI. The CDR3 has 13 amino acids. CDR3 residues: CASSGHRDTEAFF. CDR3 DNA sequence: TGTGCCAGCAGTGGCCACAGGGATACTGAAGCTTTCTTT.

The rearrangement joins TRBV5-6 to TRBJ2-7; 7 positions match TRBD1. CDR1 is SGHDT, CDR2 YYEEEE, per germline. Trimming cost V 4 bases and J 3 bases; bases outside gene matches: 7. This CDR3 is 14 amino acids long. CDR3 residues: CASSLTGKSYEQYF. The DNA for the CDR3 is TGTGCCAGCAGCCTGACAGGGAAAAGCTACGAGCAGTACTTC.

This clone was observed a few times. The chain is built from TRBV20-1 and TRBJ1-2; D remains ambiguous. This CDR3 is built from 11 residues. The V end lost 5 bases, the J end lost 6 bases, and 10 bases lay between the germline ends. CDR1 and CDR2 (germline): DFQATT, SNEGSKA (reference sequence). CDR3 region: CSAQEIDGYTF. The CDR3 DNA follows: TGCAGTGCTCAGGAAATCGATGGCTACACCTTC.

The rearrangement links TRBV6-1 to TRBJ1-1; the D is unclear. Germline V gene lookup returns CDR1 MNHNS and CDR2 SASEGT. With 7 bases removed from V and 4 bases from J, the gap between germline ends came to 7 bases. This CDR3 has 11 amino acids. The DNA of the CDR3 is TGTGCCAGCACTTATAGCACTGAAGCTTTCTTT. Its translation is CASTYSTEAFF.

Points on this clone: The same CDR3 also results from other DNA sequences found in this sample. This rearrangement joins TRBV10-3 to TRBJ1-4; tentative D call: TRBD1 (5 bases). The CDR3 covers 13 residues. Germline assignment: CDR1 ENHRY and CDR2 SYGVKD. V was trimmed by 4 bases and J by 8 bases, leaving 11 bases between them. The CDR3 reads CAISAGGGEKLFF. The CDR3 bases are TGTGCCATCAGTGCCGGGGGAGGGGAAAAACTGTTTTTT.

CDR3 protein: CASSYMGNEQFF. The CDR3 DNA follows: TGTGCCAGCTCATATATGGGGAATGAGCAGTTCTTC. V gene TRBV18 combines with J gene TRBJ2-1; D uncertain. Germline-derived CDR1 and CDR2 are KGHSH and LQKENI. The V end lost 5 bases, the J end lost 7 bases, and 9 bases lay between the germline ends. The CDR3 extends over 12 amino acids.

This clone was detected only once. The CDR3 DNA sequence: TGTGCCAGCATTGGTTCGGGCAATCAGCCCCAGCATTTT. This translates into CASIGSGNQPQHF. The J gene is TRBJ1-5, the V gene TRBV28; D is ambiguous. The CDR3 spans 13 residues. From germline, CDR1 is MDHEN and CDR2 SYDVKM. The ends were cut back, 7 bases at V and 2 bases at J, with 9 bases in the middle.

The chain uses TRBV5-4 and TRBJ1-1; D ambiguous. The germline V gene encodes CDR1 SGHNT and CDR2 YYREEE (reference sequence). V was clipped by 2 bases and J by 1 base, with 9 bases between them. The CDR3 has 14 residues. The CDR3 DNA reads TGTGCCAGCAGCTTAACGGAGAAGAACACTGAAGCTTTCTTT. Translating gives CASSLTEKNTEAFF.

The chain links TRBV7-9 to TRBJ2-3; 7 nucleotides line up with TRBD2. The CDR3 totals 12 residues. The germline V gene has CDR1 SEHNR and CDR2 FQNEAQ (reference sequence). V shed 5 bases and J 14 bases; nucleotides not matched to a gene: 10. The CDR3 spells CASSPSGTRGYF. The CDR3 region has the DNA TGTGCCAGCAGCCCAAGCGGGACTCGCGGGTATTTT.

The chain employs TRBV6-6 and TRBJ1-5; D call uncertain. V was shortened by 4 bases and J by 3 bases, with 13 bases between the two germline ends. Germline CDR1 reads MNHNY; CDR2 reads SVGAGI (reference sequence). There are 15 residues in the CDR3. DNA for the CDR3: TGTGCCAGCAGTTGGGGAGGAGAAAACAATCAGCCCCAGCATTTT. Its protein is CASSWGGENNQPQHF.

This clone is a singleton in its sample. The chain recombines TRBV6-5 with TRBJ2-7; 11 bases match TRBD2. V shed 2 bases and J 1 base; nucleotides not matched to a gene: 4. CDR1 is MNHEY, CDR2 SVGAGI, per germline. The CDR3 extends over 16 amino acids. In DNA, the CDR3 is TGTGCCAGCAGTTACGAGACTAGCGGGGCATCCTACGAGCAGTACTTC. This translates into CASSYETSGASYEQYF.

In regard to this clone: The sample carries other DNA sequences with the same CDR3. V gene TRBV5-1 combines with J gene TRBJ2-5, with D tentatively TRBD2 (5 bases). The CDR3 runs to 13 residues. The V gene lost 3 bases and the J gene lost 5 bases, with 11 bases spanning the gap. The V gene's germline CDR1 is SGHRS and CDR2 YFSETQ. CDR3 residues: CASSSGGPETQYF. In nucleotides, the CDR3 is TGCGCCAGCAGCTCGGGCGGGCCGGAGACCCAGTACTTC. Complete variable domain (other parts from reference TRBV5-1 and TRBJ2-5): KAGVTQTPRYLIKTRGQQVTLSCSPISGHRSVSWYQQTPGQGLQFLFEYFSETQRNKGNFPGRFSGRQFSNSRSEMNVSTLELGDSALYLCASSSGGPETQYFGPGTRLLVL.

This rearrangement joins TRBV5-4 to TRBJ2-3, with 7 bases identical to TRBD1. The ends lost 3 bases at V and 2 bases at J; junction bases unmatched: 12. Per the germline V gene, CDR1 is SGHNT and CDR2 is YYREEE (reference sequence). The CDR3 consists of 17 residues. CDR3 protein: CASSSSPPGQITDTQYF. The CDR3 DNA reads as TGTGCCAGCAGCTCATCTCCCCCGGGACAGATCACAGATACGCAGTATTTT.

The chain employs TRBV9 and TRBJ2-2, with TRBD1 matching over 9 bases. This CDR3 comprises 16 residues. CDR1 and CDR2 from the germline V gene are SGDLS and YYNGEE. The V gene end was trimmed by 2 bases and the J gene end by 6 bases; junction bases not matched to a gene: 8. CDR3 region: CASSVMGTGYAGELFF. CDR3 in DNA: TGTGCCAGCAGCGTGATGGGGACAGGGTACGCCGGGGAGCTGTTTTTT.

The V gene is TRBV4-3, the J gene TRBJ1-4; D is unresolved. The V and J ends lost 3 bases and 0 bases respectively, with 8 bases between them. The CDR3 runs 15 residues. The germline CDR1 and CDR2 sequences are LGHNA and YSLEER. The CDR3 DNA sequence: TGCGCCAGCAGCCAGGGGTTTACAACTAATGAAAAACTGTTTTTT. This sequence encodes CASSQGFTTNEKLFF.

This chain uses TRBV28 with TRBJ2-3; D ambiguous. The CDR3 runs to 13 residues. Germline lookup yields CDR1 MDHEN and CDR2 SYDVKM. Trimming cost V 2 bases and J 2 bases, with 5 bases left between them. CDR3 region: CASSLRATDTQYF. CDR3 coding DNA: TGTGCCAGCAGTTTACGGGCCACAGATACGCAGTATTTT.

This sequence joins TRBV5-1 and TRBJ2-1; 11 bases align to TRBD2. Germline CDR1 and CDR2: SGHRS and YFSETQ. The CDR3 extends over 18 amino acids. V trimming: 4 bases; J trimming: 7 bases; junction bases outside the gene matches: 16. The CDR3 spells CASSRQTFSGGAANEQFF. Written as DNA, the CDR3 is TGCGCCAGCAGCCGCCAAACCTTTAGCGGGGGGGCTGCGAATGAGCAGTTCTTC.

CDR3 coding DNA: TGCAGCGAGGTACAGGGGGCGCGCGGAAACACCATATATTTT. Encoded protein: CSEVQGARGNTIYF. The chain employs TRBV29-1 and TRBJ1-3; 9 nucleotides match TRBD1. There are 14 residues in the CDR3. Germline lookup yields CDR1 SQVTM and CDR2 ANQGSEA. J lost 4 bases, V lost 7 bases, and 8 bases had no gene match.

CDR3 in DNA: TGTGCCAGCAGGGAGCTGACAGATACGCAGTATTTT. It is translated as CASRELTDTQYF. The V gene is TRBV2, the J gene TRBJ2-3; D is undetermined. The V end lost 6 bases, the J end lost 3 bases, and 7 bases lay between the germline ends. Germline CDR1 and CDR2: SNHLY and FYNNEI. The CDR3 has 12 amino acids. Using reference TRBV2 and TRBJ2-3 for the parts outside the CDR3, the full variable domain is EPEVTQTPSHQVTQMGQEVILRCVPISNHLYFYWYRQILGQKVEFLVSFYNNEISEKSEIFDDQFSVERPDGSNFTLKIRSTKLEDSAMYFCASRELTDTQYFGPGTRLTVL.

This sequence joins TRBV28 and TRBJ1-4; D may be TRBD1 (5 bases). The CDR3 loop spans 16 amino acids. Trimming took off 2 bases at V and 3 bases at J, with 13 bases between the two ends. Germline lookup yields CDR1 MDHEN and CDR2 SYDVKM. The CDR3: CASSLEGKGSNEKLFF. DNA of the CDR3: TGTGCCAGCAGTTTAGAGGGGAAGGGATCTAATGAAAAACTGTTTTTT. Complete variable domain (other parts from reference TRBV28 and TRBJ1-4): DVKVTQSSRYLVKRTGEKVFLECVQDMDHENMFWYRQDPGLGLRLIYFSYDVKMKEKGDIPEGYSVSREKKERFSLILESASTNQTSMYLCASSLEGKGSNEKLFFGSGTQLSVL.

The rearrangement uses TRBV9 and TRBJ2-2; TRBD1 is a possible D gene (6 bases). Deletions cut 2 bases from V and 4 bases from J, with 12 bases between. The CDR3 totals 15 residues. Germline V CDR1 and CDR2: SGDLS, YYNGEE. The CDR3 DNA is TGTGCCAGCAGCGTGATGGGGGCGCCCACCGGGGAGCTGTTTTTT. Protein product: CASSVMGAPTGELFF.

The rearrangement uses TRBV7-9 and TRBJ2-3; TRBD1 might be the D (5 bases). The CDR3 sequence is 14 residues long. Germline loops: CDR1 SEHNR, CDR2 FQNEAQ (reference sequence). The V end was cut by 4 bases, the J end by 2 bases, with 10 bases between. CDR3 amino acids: CASSWGDVTDTQYF. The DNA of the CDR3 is TGTGCCAGCAGCTGGGGCGACGTCACAGATACGCAGTATTTT.